The 14 T cell receptor beta chains reported below all come from one sample, sequenced in a study of T-cell reconstitution after alpha-beta-depleted transplantation in children. It was with unique molecular identifiers that the TCRbeta library was prepared. TCRdb analysed the PCR reads with MiXCR anew, one entry per CDR3 protein. The data show around 440,000 distinct CDR3 sequences, around 15% seen once. The material sequenced was PBMCs, mostly from graft donor cells, taken 360 days after TCRalphabeta/CD19-depleted stem cell transplant. The receptors were sampled from a boy under three years old who had a stem cell transplant for Wiskott-Aldrich syndrome, so the T cells may come from the graft donor.

The chain employs TRBV11-2 and TRBJ2-7, with 8 bases lining up with TRBD1. The CDR3 has 19 amino acids. V was clipped by 5 bases and J by 1 base; unmatched bases: 19. Germline values: CDR1 SGHAT, CDR2 FQNNGV. The CDR3 region is CASSPRGTGFSSGSYEQYF. The CDR3 nucleotides read TGTGCCAGCAGCCCTAGGGGGACAGGTTTTTCTTCGGGGTCCTACGAGCAGTACTTC.

This clonotype was detected a few times. The chain carries TRBV3-1 and TRBJ2-1, with D uncertain. The V and J ends lost 0 bases and 6 bases respectively, with 9 bases between them. The CDR3 spans 14 residues. Looked up from germline, CDR1 is LGHDT and CDR2 is YNNKEL (reference sequence). CDR3 in amino acids: CASSQDRPVNEQFF. In DNA, the CDR3 is TGTGCCAGCAGCCAAGATCGCCCTGTCAATGAGCAGTTCTTC.

There are a few counts of this clonotype. CDR3 sequence (DNA): TGTGCCAGCAGAGGACAGGGGAGAAACGAGCAGTACTTC. This sequence encodes CASRGQGRNEQYF. V is TRBV12-3 or TRBV12-4 and J is TRBJ2-7; TRBD1 matches at 9 bases. After removal of 6 bases from V and 5 bases from J, the junction contained 5 bases not matched to a gene. There are 13 residues in the CDR3.

The chain joins TRBV6-1 to TRBJ2-2, with no clear D. CDR3 size: 14 residues. The germline CDR1 and CDR2 sequences are MNHNS and SASEGT. The ends were cut back, 6 bases at V and 1 base at J, with 9 bases in the middle. CDR3 loop: CASRTVVNTGELFF. DNA of the CDR3: TGTGCCAGCAGGACCGTCGTGAACACCGGGGAGCTGTTTTTT.

The chain recombines TRBV5-8 with TRBJ2-2; no clear D gene. V lost 0 bases, J lost 4 bases, and 10 bases lay in between. The length of the CDR3 is 15 residues. Germline CDR1 is SGHTS and CDR2 is YDEGEE. The CDR3 loop is CASSLVLIVTGELFF. The CDR3 bases are TGTGCCAGCAGCTTGGTACTAATAGTCACCGGGGAGCTGTTTTTT.

The sample holds a few counts of this clonotype. This sequence joins TRBV29-1 and TRBJ2-3; 9 bases are a match to TRBD2. The germline V gene encodes CDR1 SQVTM and CDR2 ANQGSEA. The J segment lost 6 bases and the V segment lost 1 base, leaving 5 bases of the junction unmatched. The CDR3 spans 14 residues. CDR3 sequence: CSVEGAGGLDTQYF. The CDR3 bases are TGCAGCGTTGAAGGGGCGGGGGGGCTTGATACGCAGTATTTT.

The chain carries TRBV5-1 and TRBJ2-1; tentatively, D is TRBD1 or TRBD2 (6 bases each). The V gene's germline CDR1 is SGHRS and CDR2 YFSETQ. Trimming shortened V by 2 bases and J by 6 bases, and 15 bases separated the two germline ends. The CDR3 is 15 amino acids. CDR3 coding DNA: TGCGCCAGCAGCTTAGGAGGGGGTAGGATCAATGAGCAGTTCTTC. Its protein product is CASSLGGGRINEQFF.

The sample holds a few counts of this clonotype. The chain has TRBV12-3 or TRBV12-4 and TRBJ1-6; D uncertain. Trimming took 3 bases from V and 8 from J, leaving 5 bases between them. The length of the CDR3 is 12 residues. CDR3 in DNA: TGTGCCAGCAGTTTCTTTGATTCACCCCTCCACTTT. Protein sequence: CASSFFDSPLHF.

The J gene is TRBJ2-2, the V gene TRBV5-1; TRBD1 matches at 8 bases. After removal of 1 base from V and 5 bases from J, the junction contained 4 bases not matched to a gene. The CDR3 is 15 residues long. Germline CDR1 and CDR2: SGHRS and YFSETQ. The CDR3 coding sequence is TGCGCCAGCAGCTTGATGACAGGGGAAACCGGGGAGCTGTTTTTT. Amino acids: CASSLMTGETGELFF.

The genes are TRBV20-1 and TRBJ2-6; 9 nucleotides match TRBD1. There are 20 residues in the CDR3. Germline CDR1 and CDR2: DFQATT and SNEGSKA (reference sequence). Unmatched junction bases numbered 16, after V lost 2 bases and J lost 2 bases. The CDR3 spells CSARSSGQGVLEAGANVLTF. For the CDR3, the DNA is TGCAGTGCTAGATCCTCGGGACAGGGTGTCTTAGAGGCTGGGGCCAACGTCCTGACTTTC.

The CDR3 nucleotides are TGCGCCAGCAGCTTCTGGACTAGCGGATTGAACACCGGGGAGCTGTTTTTT. Translating it yields CASSFWTSGLNTGELFF. The rearrangement joins TRBV5-1 to TRBJ2-2, with TRBD2 matching over 10 bases. The length of the CDR3 is 17 residues. Losses at the gene ends were 2 bases for V and 1 base for J; bases not matched to a gene: 5. Germline V gives CDR1 SGHRS, CDR2 YFSETQ.

V gene TRBV27 combines with J gene TRBJ2-7; 10 nucleotides agree with TRBD2. This CDR3 spans 16 amino acids. The V segment lost 1 base and the J segment 5 bases; nucleotides outside the gene matches: 8. CDR1 MNHEY and CDR2 SMNVEV come from the germline V gene (reference sequence). CDR3 in DNA: TGTGCCAGCAGTTTATGGATACTAGCGGGAATCAACGAGCAGTACTTC. Amino acid sequence: CASSLWILAGINEQYF.

This chain links TRBV5-6 with TRBJ2-1; 9 bases match TRBD1. The CDR3 contains 16 residues. CDR1 is SGHDT and CDR2 is YYEEEE in the germline V gene. Trimming took 0 bases from V and 2 from J; bases not matched to a gene: 3. The CDR3 loop is CASSLGDRVAYNEQFF. The CDR3 DNA reads as TGTGCCAGCAGCTTGGGGGACAGGGTGGCCTACAATGAGCAGTTCTTC.

This clonotype came up a few times. The chain employs TRBV12-3 or TRBV12-4 and TRBJ2-3; D unresolved. V lost 8 bases to trimming and J lost 6 bases, with 9 bases between them. This CDR3 has 11 amino acids. Here the CDR3 reads CASRSLDTQYF. CDR3 DNA sequence: TGTGCCAGCCGATCTTTGGATACGCAGTATTTT.